This T cell receptor beta chain was observed in a study of cytomegalovirus exposure and HLA in healthy donors. Study outcomes and limitations: Earlier findings revealed that most TCR beta V segments proved productive either about 87% or about 30% of the time. It emerged from a later analysis that several of the most significant clusters appeared to be linked to common viral pathogens. The availability of immune exposure information extended only to CMV serostatus. A link between a missense DCLRE1C variant and TCR beta V- and J-gene trimming emerged from a later analysis.

V was cut by 5 bases and J by 2 bases, with 15 bases left in between. Germline V gene lookup returns CDR1 LNHDA and CDR2 SQIVND (reference sequence). The CDR3 spans 15 residues. A remark on this clone: Its target is unknown.

PCR amplification relied on 60 Vbeta primers (plus 13 Jbeta primers). Sequencing was performed with immunoSEQ multiplex PCR; in TCRdb, only in-frame clones are kept and a portion is missing. The table lists 160,000 or so clones, approximately 76% of them singletons. Specimen: PBMCs. The rearrangement uses TRBV19 and TRBJ1-2; D is possibly TRBD1 (5 bases). This sequence was found in a man between 60 and 75 years old in good health and CMV-seronegative. CDR3 sequence (DNA): TGTGCCAGTAGTGCTCGCGCGGGGGACAACTATGGCTACACCTTC. Translated, it gives CASSARAGDNYGYTF.